The 20 T cell receptor beta chains below come from one sample, sequenced in a study of control samples from healthy donors and cancer patients. Some clones are missing from TCRdb's copy, which holds only in-frame ones; the method was immunoSEQ multiplex PCR. The repertoire holds about 140,000 clones, with approximately 90% as singletons. Sequenced: blood. The source of these receptors is a woman between 25 and 40 years old in good health.

This chain connects TRBV4-1 to TRBJ2-2, with 8 bases fitting TRBD1. The germline V gene has CDR1 MGHRA and CDR2 YSYEKL. Trimming cost V 4 bases and J 0 bases; bases outside gene matches: 10. The CDR3 sequence is 18 residues long. Here the CDR3 reads CASSLQPTGGANTGELFF. DNA for the CDR3: TGCGCCAGCAGCCTCCAACCCACAGGGGGAGCGAACACCGGGGAGCTGTTTTTT.

The CDR3 loop is CASSFLGQGNTGELFF. The CDR3 nucleotides read TGTGCCAGCAGCTTTTTAGGACAGGGGAACACCGGGGAGCTGTTTTTT. The chain is built from TRBV5-5 and TRBJ2-2; TRBD1 agrees at 8 bases. Germline CDR1 reads SGHKS; CDR2 reads YYEKEE (reference sequence). Trimming at V came to 2 bases and at J to 1 base, leaving 4 bases not matched to a gene. The CDR3 length is 16 residues.

The chain links TRBV7-9 to TRBJ1-1; D is unclear. Germline lookup yields CDR1 SEHNR and CDR2 FQNEAQ (reference sequence). The CDR3 sequence is 13 residues long. Trimming removed 6 bases at V and 5 bases at J, with 13 bases between. CDR3 sequence: CASSYGFRTEAFF. CDR3 DNA sequence: TGTGCCAGCAGTTATGGGTTCCGGACTGAAGCTTTCTTT.

This CDR3 reads CASTITGFRYEQYF. CDR3 in DNA: TGCGCCAGCACTATAACAGGGTTCCGCTACGAGCAGTACTTC. The V and J genes are TRBV10-2 and TRBJ2-7; D perhaps matches TRBD1 (6 bases). CDR3 size: 14 residues. Germline CDR1 and CDR2: WSHSY and SAAADI. V was cut by 7 bases and J by 3 bases, with 16 bases left in between.

The chain uses TRBV5-6 and TRBJ1-6; D is undetermined. The CDR3 runs to 14 residues. Germline CDR1 is SGHDT and CDR2 is YYEEEE. V gave up 5 bases and J gave up 3 bases, with 9 bases separating them. The CDR3 here is CASRAIDYNSPLHF. The CDR3 DNA reads TGTGCCAGCAGAGCGATCGACTATAATTCACCCCTCCACTTT. The whole variable domain, filled in from reference TRBV5-6 and TRBJ1-6, reads DAGVTQSPTHLIKTRGQQVTLRCSPKSGHDTVSWYQQALGQGPQFIFQYYEEEERQRGNFPDRFSGHQFPNYSSELNVNALLLGDSALYLCASRAIDYNSPLHFGNGTRLTVT.

The chain carries TRBV3-1 (or the pseudogene TRBV3-2) and TRBJ1-3; D perhaps matches TRBD1 (6 bases). This CDR3 is built from 16 residues. Looked up from germline, CDR1 is LGHDT and CDR2 is YNNKEL (reference sequence). V dropped 6 bases and J dropped 0 bases, with 15 bases sitting between them. The chain's CDR3 is CASRAGAAGSGNTIYF. In DNA, the CDR3 is TGTGCCAGCAGGGCGGGGGCGGCCGGCTCTGGAAACACCATATATTTT.

The CDR3 DNA reads as TGTGCCAGCAGTTTATCTTCTAGTGGGGGAGAGACCCAGTACTTC. The encoded protein is CASSLSSSGGETQYF. The V call is TRBV28, the J call TRBJ2-5; D tentatively reads TRBD1 or TRBD2 (5 bases each). Per germline, CDR1 MDHEN and CDR2 SYDVKM. The germline V and J ends were trimmed by 1 base and 4 bases, with 13 bases remaining between them. The CDR3 contains 15 residues. Full variable domain (rest looked up from reference TRBV28 and TRBJ2-5): DVKVTQSSRYLVKRTGEKVFLECVQDMDHENMFWYRQDPGLGLRLIYFSYDVKMKEKGDIPEGYSVSREKKERFSLILESASTNQTSMYLCASSLSSSGGETQYFGPGTRLLVL.

The chain links TRBV18 to TRBJ2-7, with TRBD1 matching 8 bases. CDR1 is KGHSH, CDR2 LQKENI, per germline. This CDR3 spans 15 amino acids. V shed 6 bases and J 4 bases; nucleotides not matched to a gene: 11. The CDR3 region has the DNA TGTGCCAGCTCCCGTGCGACAGGGGTCGGATACGAGCAGTACTTC. Its protein is CASSRATGVGYEQYF.

The chain has TRBV30 and TRBJ1-5; the D is unclear. The CDR3 totals 12 residues. Trimming took 0 bases from V and 4 from J, leaving 4 bases between them. Germline assignment: CDR1 GTSNPN and CDR2 SVGIG (reference sequence). DNA of the CDR3: TGTGCCTGGAGTGTCGGAAATCAGCCCCAGCATTTT. Translation gives CAWSVGNQPQHF.

This rearrangement joins TRBV5-1 to TRBJ1-4, with 8 bases fitting TRBD1. The V gene end was trimmed by 4 bases and the J gene end by 8 bases; junction bases not matched to a gene: 10. The germline CDR1 and CDR2 sequences are SGHRS and YFSETQ. The CDR3 sequence is 15 residues long. The DNA of the CDR3 is TGCGCCAGCAGCGCCCGACAGGGGACGGGCGAAAAACTGTTTTTT. This sequence encodes CASSARQGTGEKLFF.

The V gene is TRBV13, the J gene TRBJ2-7; 11 bases are a match to TRBD2. Per the germline V gene, CDR1 is PRHDT and CDR2 is FYEKMQ (reference sequence). Trimming took 6 bases from V and 6 from J; bases not matched to a gene: 13. The CDR3 runs to 16 residues. DNA of the CDR3: TGTGCCAGCAGTTCCCAATTAGCGGGAGGGAGACCCGAGCAGTACTTC. It is translated as CASSSQLAGGRPEQYF.

This chain connects TRBV27 to TRBJ1-1; D may be TRBD1 (5 bases). The V end lost 5 bases, the J end lost 0 bases, and 13 bases lay between the germline ends. The germline gives CDR1 MNHEY, CDR2 SMNVEV (reference sequence). The CDR3 is 15 residues long. CDR3 loop: CASSKVRDMNTEAFF. The CDR3 DNA is TGTGCCAGCAGTAAAGTCAGGGATATGAACACTGAAGCTTTCTTT.

This chain connects TRBV7-9 to TRBJ2-7; no definite D call. Germline CDR1 is SEHNR and CDR2 is FQNEAQ (reference sequence). The V end was cut by 5 bases, the J end by 2 bases, with 13 bases between. CDR3 length equals 14 residues. Written as DNA, the CDR3 is TGTGCCAGCAGCGGCTCCCAGAGACCCTACGAGCAGTACTTC. Protein sequence: CASSGSQRPYEQYF.

The chain links TRBV18 to TRBJ2-7; 9 bases map to TRBD2. V lost 6 bases to trimming and J lost 4 bases; unmatched junction nucleotides: 4. The CDR3 runs to 13 residues. Germline CDR1 and CDR2: KGHSH and LQKENI. The CDR3 DNA is TGTGCCAGCTCGGCGGGAGGGGATTACGAGCAGTACTTC. Protein product: CASSAGGDYEQYF.

V is TRBV3-1 (or the pseudogene TRBV3-2) and J is TRBJ2-1; 8 nucleotides line up with TRBD2. Trimming at V came to 3 bases and at J to 4 bases, leaving 5 bases not matched to a gene. Germline V gene lookup returns CDR1 LGHDT and CDR2 YNNKEL (reference sequence). This CDR3 region has 15 residues. The CDR3 sequence: CASSHLSGGYNEQFF. The CDR3 bases are TGTGCCAGCAGCCACTTGTCGGGAGGGTACAATGAGCAGTTCTTC.

The chain couples TRBV6-2 or TRBV6-3 to TRBJ1-5, with 8 bases identical to TRBD1. Germline-derived CDR1 and CDR2 are MNHEY and SVGEGT. The CDR3 contains 17 residues. Losses at the gene ends were 5 bases for V and 2 bases for J; bases not matched to a gene: 11. CDR3 sequence reads: CASSGEGQAIGNQPQHF. CDR3 coding DNA: TGTGCCAGCAGTGGCGAGGGACAGGCGATTGGCAATCAGCCCCAGCATTTT.

CDR3 in DNA: TGTGCCATCAGCCCAACAGGGACCCAAGAGACCCAGTACTTC. Translating it yields CAISPTGTQETQYF. The chain employs TRBV10-3 and TRBJ2-5, with D possibly TRBD1 on 6 matching bases. The CDR3 consists of 14 residues. Germline loops: CDR1 ENHRY, CDR2 SYGVKD. Trimming left V 6 bases short and J 1 base short, with 12 bases between.

J is TRBJ2-7 and V is TRBV7-8, with D perhaps TRBD2 (6 bases). V dropped 4 bases and J dropped 5 bases, with 18 bases sitting between them. The CDR3 runs 15 residues. CDR1 is SGHVS and CDR2 is FQNEAQ in the germline V gene. CDR3 residues: CASSSPSGAGNEQYF. Here the CDR3 DNA reads TGTGCCAGCAGCTCTCCTTCGGGAGCAGGTAACGAGCAGTACTTC. The full variable domain, in which reference TRBV7-8 and TRBJ2-7 provide the parts outside the CDR3, is GAGVSQSPRYKVAKRGQDVALRCDPISGHVSLFWYQQALGQGPEFLTYFQNEAQLDKSGLPSDRFFAERPEGSVSTLKIQRTQQEDSAVYLCASSSPSGAGNEQYFGPGTRLTVT.

V usage is TRBV7-9 and J usage is TRBJ2-2; D assignment may be TRBD1 or TRBD2 (6 bases each). Trimming took 1 base from V and 5 from J, leaving 17 bases between them. Germline CDR1 reads SEHNR; CDR2 reads FQNEAQ (reference sequence). The CDR3 extends over 17 amino acids. CDR3 nucleotides: TGTGCCAGCAGCTTAGGAGGGGGACTTAAGAGGACCGGGGAGCTGTTTTTT. Its translation is CASSLGGGLKRTGELFF.

The chain has TRBV5-1 and TRBJ1-2; D is uncertain. This CDR3 is built from 13 residues. V was pared by 0 bases and J by 7 bases, with 10 bases between. Germline CDR1 and CDR2: SGHRS and YFSETQ. The CDR3 sequence: CASSLGVRSGYTF. The CDR3 region has the DNA TGCGCCAGCAGCTTGGGGGTCAGGTCTGGCTACACCTTC.